The rows below give T cell receptor beta chains drawn from one sample of a study of graft-versus-host responses after intestinal transplantation. Profiling relied on immunoSEQ multiplex PCR, and the TCRdb table lists in-frame clones only, not all of them. The repertoire has around 100,000 clones, approximately 84% of them found once; the top ten carry around 0.86%. No cognate antigen is known for these TCRs. The sequencing here drew on unstimulated CD4+ T cells sorted from spleen or lymph node cells, taken before transplant. The receptors here all came from a human donor who was the organ donor for an intestinal transplant. The CDR3 runs from the conserved cysteine through the conserved F or W. A D gene is named only where the DNA matches it firmly. Not every row has a clone size; where given, it reads once, few, many or a size class.

clone_size: .
v_call: TRBV6-6
j_call: TRBJ2-7
d_call: TRBD1
cdr3_nt: TGTGCCGGCAGTTACTCGCCCCCAGACAGGGGAGGAGAGCAGTACTTC
cdr3_aa: CAGSYSPPDRGGEQYF

clone_size: .
v_call: TRBV27
j_call: TRBJ2-1
d_call: .
cdr3_nt: TGTGCCATCAAAATGTCGGGACACATATACAATGAGCAGTTCTTC
cdr3_aa: CAIKMSGHIYNEQFF

clone_size: .
v_call: TRBV4-1
j_call: TRBJ1-6
d_call: .
cdr3_nt: TGCGCCAGCAGCCAGGGGGCGAGCTATAATTCACCCCTCCACTTT
cdr3_aa: CASSQGASYNSPLHF

clone_size: .
v_call: TRBV18
j_call: TRBJ2-1
d_call: .
cdr3_nt: TGTGCCAGCTCACCAGGGGGGCGGGGGTCGTCCAATGAGCAGTTCTTC
cdr3_aa: CASSPGGRGSSNEQFF

clone_size: few
v_call: TRBV14
j_call: TRBJ2-6
d_call: .
cdr3_nt: TGTGCCAGCAGCCAACGCAGGGCCCTGAGCTCTGGGGCCAACGTCCTGACTTTC
cdr3_aa: CASSQRRALSSGANVLTF

clone_size: .
v_call: TRBV6-6
j_call: TRBJ1-2
d_call: .
cdr3_nt: TGTGCCAGCAGTTACTCGTCTACGGACTCCTATGGCTACACCTTC
cdr3_aa: CASSYSSTDSYGYTF

clone_size: .
v_call: TRBV2
j_call: TRBJ2-7
d_call: .
cdr3_nt: TGTGCCAGCCTTGGAAGCAGGGTACGAATCTACGAGCAGTACTTC
cdr3_aa: CASLGSRVRIYEQYF

clone_size: .
v_call: TRBV28
j_call: TRBJ1-5
d_call: .
cdr3_nt: TGTGCCAGCACATCGGCAGCTTTTAGATATAGCAATCAGCCCCAGCATTTT
cdr3_aa: CASTSAAFRYSNQPQHF

clone_size: .
v_call: TRBV19
j_call: TRBJ2-6
d_call: .
cdr3_nt: TGTGCCAGTAGCGGGCCATCTGTTTCGGCCAACGTCCTGACTTTC
cdr3_aa: CASSGPSVSANVLTF

clone_size: .
v_call: TRBV29-1
j_call: TRBJ2-2
d_call: .
cdr3_nt: TGCAGCGTTGGGAATACGGGACAGAACACCGGGGAGCTGTTTTTT
cdr3_aa: CSVGNTGQNTGELFF

clone_size: .
v_call: TRBV5-1
j_call: TRBJ2-3
d_call: TRBD2
cdr3_nt: TGCGCCAGCAGCTTGGCCGTGGTAGCGGGGGTCACAGATACGCAGTATTTT
cdr3_aa: CASSLAVVAGVTDTQYF

clone_size: .
v_call: TRBV7-3
j_call: TRBJ2-1
d_call: .
cdr3_nt: TGTGCCAGCAGCTTAACCGGCAATGAGCAGTTCTTC
cdr3_aa: CASSLTGNEQFF

clone_size: .
v_call: TRBV5-1
j_call: TRBJ2-3
d_call: .
cdr3_nt: TGCGCCAGCAGAAAAGATACAGGGTCTAGCACAGATACGCAGTATTTT
cdr3_aa: CASRKDTGSSTDTQYF

clone_size: .
v_call: TRBV11-2
j_call: TRBJ1-2
d_call: .
cdr3_nt: TGTGCCAGCAGCCCCGGACAGAACTATGGCTACACCTTC
cdr3_aa: CASSPGQNYGYTF

clone_size: .
v_call: TRBV7-2
j_call: TRBJ2-3
d_call: TRBD2
cdr3_nt: TGTGCCAGCAGCCTATGGACTAGCGGGGGAACTAGCACAGATACGCAGTATTTT
cdr3_aa: CASSLWTSGGTSTDTQYF

clone_size: .
v_call: TRBV5-1
j_call: TRBJ2-1
d_call: TRBD1
cdr3_nt: TGCGCCAGCAGCTCCCCGGGGACAGCACGGTCTAATGAGCAGTTCTTC
cdr3_aa: CASSSPGTARSNEQFF

clone_size: .
v_call: TRBV4-1
j_call: TRBJ1-3
d_call: .
cdr3_nt: TGCGCCAGCAGCCTCCCGGGGAGAACTGGAAACACCATATATTTT
cdr3_aa: CASSLPGRTGNTIYF

clone_size: .
v_call: TRBV7-9
j_call: TRBJ1-2
d_call: .
cdr3_nt: TGTGCCAGCAGCTTAAGTTTGGGTGGCTACACCTTC
cdr3_aa: CASSLSLGGYTF

clone_size: once
v_call: TRBV4-2
j_call: TRBJ2-3
d_call: .
cdr3_nt: TGTGCCAGCACCTCGCGAGGGGGGGCCACAGATACGCAGTATTTT
cdr3_aa: CASTSRGGATDTQYF

clone_size: .
v_call: TRBV5-6
j_call: TRBJ1-1
d_call: TRBD1
cdr3_nt: TGTGCCAGCAGCTGGGGGACAGGGGGGGTAGCTTTCTTT
cdr3_aa: CASSWGTGGVAFF

clone_size: .
v_call: TRBV6-1
j_call: TRBJ2-3
d_call: TRBD2
cdr3_nt: TGTGCCAGCAGTGAAGAAGGGAGGGGTGGTATGGATACGCAGTATTTT
cdr3_aa: CASSEEGRGGMDTQYF

clone_size: .
v_call: TRBV23-1
j_call: TRBJ2-7
d_call: .
cdr3_nt: TGCGCCAGCAGTCAACCAAAGGGCTCCTACGAGCAGTACTTC
cdr3_aa: CASSQPKGSYEQYF

clone_size: .
v_call: TRBV28
j_call: TRBJ1-1
d_call: TRBD1
cdr3_nt: TGTGCCAGCAGTCGACAGGGGGCGGGAACTGAAGCTTTCTTT
cdr3_aa: CASSRQGAGTEAFF

clone_size: .
v_call: TRBV10-2
j_call: TRBJ2-6
d_call: TRBD1
cdr3_nt: TGCGCCGCGCAACAGGGGGGTGGCGCTGGGGCCAACGTCCTGACTTTC
cdr3_aa: CAAQQGGGAGANVLTF

clone_size: .
v_call: TRBV5-6
j_call: TRBJ2-7
d_call: .
cdr3_nt: TGTGCCAGCAGCATATACAGGGTCGAGCAGTACTTC
cdr3_aa: CASSIYRVEQYF